These T cell receptor beta chains were read from a single sample in a study of human T cells and chemical hapten exposure. TCRdb passed the RACE reads through MiXCR, listing each CDR3 protein once. The sample carries tens of thousands of distinct CDR3 sequences, about 5.5% recorded once. Source material: whole blood. The source is a human donor in good health. Some clones in this sample may be carry-over from other donors' samples. CDR3s include the opening cysteine and the closing phenylalanine or tryptophan. The D gene is left open where the match is weak. Some rows mark clone size as missing; the rest say once, few, many or name a class of expanded clone.

D gene	V gene	clone size	J gene	CDR3 DNA	CDR3 protein
NA	TRBV2	many	TRBJ1-6	TGTGCCAGCAGTGAAGCGTGGGGGGGGTCCCTCCACTTT	CASSEAWGGSLHF
NA	TRBV29-1	many	TRBJ2-7	TGCAGCGTTGGTGACCCACGCGGGGAGCAGTACTTC	CSVGDPRGEQYF
TRBD1	TRBV6-5	NA	TRBJ1-5	TGTGCCAGCAGCTCCGCAGGGACAGGGTATTATCAGCCCCAGCATTTT	CASSSAGTGYYQPQHF
NA	TRBV7-2	many	TRBJ1-2	TGTGCCAGCAGCTTAGCAGGGCCCGTTACACCCCTTAACTATGGCTACACCTTC	CASSLAGPVTPLNYGYTF
TRBD2	TRBV5-1	many	TRBJ2-5	TGCGCCAGCAGCTTTTACCTAGCGGGAGACCAAGAGACCCAGTACTTC	CASSFYLAGDQETQYF
NA	TRBV29-1	few	TRBJ1-2	TGCAGCGTTGTGGCCGACTATGGCTACACCTTC	CSVVADYGYTF
NA	TRBV29-1	many	TRBJ2-3	TGCAGCGTTGGGGGGGCAGGGCAGTCAGATACGCAGTATTTT	CSVGGAGQSDTQYF
TRBD2	TRBV11-2	few	TRBJ2-1	TGTGCCAGCAGCTTGGGACTAGCTCCCTACAATGAGCAGTTCTTC	CASSLGLAPYNEQFF
NA	TRBV14	many	TRBJ2-1	TGTGCCAGCAGCCCGGGACTTATCTACAATGAGCAGTTCTTC	CASSPGLIYNEQFF
NA	TRBV29-1	many	TRBJ2-5	TGCAGCGTTGACCCACCCCCGGTGGGGGGAGAGACCCAGTACTTC	CSVDPPPVGGETQYF
TRBD1	TRBV6-5	NA	TRBJ1-2	TGTGCCAGCAGTTACTCTTACAGGGGGCTGGCCTATGGCTACACCTTC	CASSYSYRGLAYGYTF
TRBD1	TRBV10-3	few	TRBJ2-3	TGTGCCATCAGCCCGGGACAGGTCACAGATACGCAGTATTTT	CAISPGQVTDTQYF
NA	TRBV28	few	TRBJ1-1	TGTGCCAGCAGAATATGGGGAGCTGAAGCTTTCTTT	CASRIWGAEAFF
NA	TRBV7-9	many	TRBJ2-7	TGTGCCAGCAGCGGCGAAATTAAGACTGGGATAAACGAGCAGTACTTC	CASSGEIKTGINEQYF
NA	TRBV6-5	many	TRBJ1-4	TGTGCCAGCAGGACTACCGGGACAAGGGGGGAAAAACTGTTTTTT	CASRTTGTRGEKLFF
NA	TRBV28	few	TRBJ1-1	TGTGCCAGCAGCCGGCAACAGGGTAACGCTGAAGCTTTCTTT	CASSRQQGNAEAFF
TRBD2	TRBV20-1	medium-sized	TRBJ2-7	TGCAGTGCTAGAGGAGCGGGGTACGAGCAGTACTTC	CSARGAGYEQYF
NA	TRBV18	many	TRBJ2-5	TGTGCCAGCTCACCGTCTCAAGAGACCCAGTACTTC	CASSPSQETQYF
NA	TRBV7-9	many	TRBJ2-5	TGTGCCAGCAGCCTGGCCCACGGTACCAATCAAGTGTCCCAGTACTTC	CASSLAHGTNQVSQYF
TRBD1	TRBV7-6	many	TRBJ1-2	TGTGCCAGCAGCCAGGGGGGCGACTATGGCTACACCTTC	CASSQGGDYGYTF
TRBD2	TRBV7-8	many	TRBJ2-7	TGTGCCAGCAGCCCACTAGCGGGAGGTTACGAGCAGTACTTC	CASSPLAGGYEQYF
NA	TRBV27	many	TRBJ1-6	TGTGCCAGCAGCCTAAGCGGTCGGGATTCACCCCTCCACTTT	CASSLSGRDSPLHF
NA	TRBV5-1	many	TRBJ1-2	TGCGCCAGCACCCTAGGAGGGGGTACTAACTATGGCTACACCTTC	CASTLGGGTNYGYTF
NA	TRBV12-3/TRBV12-4	NA	TRBJ2-4	TGTGCCAGCAGCCGGGCTCATGGGAACATTCAGTACTTC	CASSRAHGNIQYF
TRBD1	TRBV3-1	many	TRBJ2-6	TGTGCCAGCAGCCAACAGGGGGAGTACGCTGGGGCCAACGTCCTGACTTTC	CASSQQGEYAGANVLTF
NA	TRBV20-1	NA	TRBJ2-1	TGCAGTGCTAGTCCCACCGAGCGACCCTACAATGAGCAGTTCTTC	CSASPTERPYNEQFF
NA	TRBV25-1	many	TRBJ2-7	TGTGCCAGCAGTGCCGGGGCTGGCGCCTCCTACGAGCAGTACTTC	CASSAGAGASYEQYF
NA	TRBV3-1	many	TRBJ1-2	TGTGCCAGCAGCCCCCAACGGGGACCATATGGCTACACCTTC	CASSPQRGPYGYTF
NA	TRBV30	many	TRBJ2-1	TGTGCCTGGAGCGCCGACTGGAGCTCCTACAATGAGCAGTTCTTC	CAWSADWSSYNEQFF
NA	TRBV2	many	TRBJ1-5	TGTGCCAGCAGTGGAACACAGTATAGCAATCAGCCCCAGCATTTT	CASSGTQYSNQPQHF
TRBD1	TRBV7-2	many	TRBJ1-2	TGTGCCAGCAGCTTAGAGGGGGCCGGAGGCTACACCTTC	CASSLEGAGGYTF
NA	TRBV25-1	NA	TRBJ2-1	TGTGCCAGCAGTGAATCAACAGAGCAGTTCTTC	CASSESTEQFF
NA	TRBV7-2	few	TRBJ2-4	TGTGCCAGCAGCCCGTATGACAGGTTAAACATTCAGTACTTC	CASSPYDRLNIQYF
NA	TRBV5-1	many	TRBJ2-7	TGCGCCAGCAACCACCCGGGACAAGAGCAGTACTTC	CASNHPGQEQYF
TRBD1	TRBV5-8	few	TRBJ2-7	TGTGCCAGCGGAAGGACAGGCCCACTCTACGAGCAGTACTTC	CASGRTGPLYEQYF
TRBD2	TRBV24-1	NA	TRBJ2-3	TGTGCCACCAGTGAAGGGACTAGCGGGGGAGGCACAGATACGCAGTATTTT	CATSEGTSGGGTDTQYF
TRBD2	TRBV5-1	many	TRBJ2-1	TGCGCCAGCAGCTTGGGTCTAGCGGGGGCTTCCTACAATGAGCAGTTCTTC	CASSLGLAGASYNEQFF
TRBD2	TRBV11-2	many	TRBJ2-5	TGTGCCAGCAGCACCGGGACTAGCGGGGGTTCCTGGGAGACCCAGTACTTC	CASSTGTSGGSWETQYF
NA	TRBV7-8	few	TRBJ1-1	TGTGCCAGCAGCCCCCTGGTAGGCGCGAGCACTGAAGCTTTCTTT	CASSPLVGASTEAFF
TRBD2	TRBV6-1	many	TRBJ2-1	TGTGCCAGCACCCTTCTAGCGGGAAATACCAATGAGCAGTTCTTC	CASTLLAGNTNEQFF
NA	TRBV15	many	TRBJ2-7	TGTGCCACCAGCAGAGGGCAGTCCGAGCCCGGGGATTCCTACGAGCAGTACTTC	CATSRGQSEPGDSYEQYF